The clone carrying this T cell receptor beta chain was recorded only once. Only in-frame clones appear in the TCRdb table, and some are missing; sequencing was by immunoSEQ multiplex PCR. Here the sample spans more than 200,000 clones, 87% being singletons. The data derive from a study of blood T cell repertoires in COVID-19. Overall study: Acute-phase and convalescent COVID-19 samples originated in the United States, Italy and Spain.

V lost 6 bases, J lost 9 bases, and 18 bases lay in between. CDR3 length: 14 residues. Germline loops: CDR1 MNHEY, CDR2 SMNVEV (reference sequence). The chain couples TRBV27 to TRBJ2-1, with a weak D call TRBD1 (6 bases). Sequences were obtained from PBMCs or T cells enriched from blood (not recorded which). The clonotype was recovered from a man aged 25 to 40 who had recovered from COVID-19. This CDR3 reads CASRQGPDYGEQFF. CDR3 in DNA: TGTGCCAGCAGACAGGGTCCAGATTATGGTGAGCAGTTCTTC.